This TCR beta chain appears in the sequencing data of a study of cytomegalovirus exposure and HLA in healthy donors. Between the trimmed V and J ends, which lost 3 bases and 3 bases, there was a span of 14 bases. The CDR3 has 16 residues. Germline loops: CDR1 SGHTA, CDR2 FQGNSA. PCR amplification relied on 60 Vbeta primers (plus 13 Jbeta primers). The table came from immunoSEQ multiplex PCR; TCRdb's copy has only in-frame clones and leaves some out. In the table there are some 100,000 clones, roughly 84% of which are singletons. The source is a woman aged 18-30 years in good health and CMV-seronegative. What was sequenced was PBMCs. The V gene is TRBV7-2, the J gene TRBJ1-4, with a possible D match to TRBD1 (6 bases). In nucleotides, the CDR3 is TGTGCCAGCAGCTTCGCCGTACAGGGTGCTAATGAAAAACTGTTTTTT. Translation: CASSFAVQGANEKLFF. Full variable domain (missing parts from reference TRBV7-2 and TRBJ1-4): GAGVSQSPSNKVTEKGKDVELRCDPISGHTALYWYRQSLGQGLEFLIYFQGNSAPDKSGLPSDRFSAERTGGSVSTLTIQRTQQEDSAVYLCASSFAVQGANEKLFFGSGTQLSVL.